This T cell receptor (beta chain) originates from a study of cytomegalovirus exposure and HLA in healthy donors. V trimming: 5 bases; J trimming: 2 bases; junction bases outside the gene matches: 8. Germline-derived CDR1 and CDR2 are LNHDA and SQIVND (reference sequence). The CDR3 totals 16 residues. With regard to this clone: The antigen is not known.

Use of 60 Vbeta and 13 Jbeta primers characterized the PCR. Clones were read by immunoSEQ multiplex PCR, and TCRdb kept only the in-frame ones, dropping some. The sample lists 100,000 or so clones, about 80% occurring once. Notes on the study in general: An analysis that came later showed most CMV-associated TCR beta chains appearing HLA-restricted.

The source of this sequence is a man aged 35-49 years in good health and CMV-seropositive. Sample: PBMCs. The rearrangement links TRBV19 to TRBJ1-5; 8 bases line up with TRBD1. The CDR3 loop reads CASSATGGIGNQPQHF. The CDR3 DNA is TGTGCCAGTAGTGCCACAGGGGGTATAGGCAATCAGCCCCAGCATTTT.